What follows are 24 T cell receptor beta chains derived from one specimen sequenced in a study of blood T cell repertoires in COVID-19. The method was immunoSEQ multiplex PCR; TCRdb's version includes in-frame clones alone and lacks a portion of them. The data contain approximately 110,000 clones, approximately 85% of them singletons. Sequencing was performed on peripheral blood. The receptors were sampled from a woman aged 80 or over with COVID-19, enrolled during active disease.

The chain joins TRBV3-1 (or the pseudogene TRBV3-2) to TRBJ2-7, with 10 positions matching TRBD2. The germline V gene has CDR1 LGHDT and CDR2 YNNKEL (reference sequence). The CDR3 runs 19 residues. The V gene end was trimmed by 4 bases and the J gene end by 2 bases; junction bases not matched to a gene: 17. This CDR3 reads CASSPSGLAAGGWTYEQYF. For the CDR3, the DNA is TGTGCCAGCAGCCCGTCCGGACTAGCGGCCGGCGGGTGGACCTACGAGCAGTACTTC.

This chain links TRBV5-8 with TRBJ2-3, with a possible D match to TRBD1 (6 bases). The V end lost 4 bases, the J end lost 2 bases, and 14 bases lay between the germline ends. CDR1 is SGHTS and CDR2 is YDEGEE in the germline V gene. The CDR3 is 15 residues long. The DNA of the CDR3 is TGTGCCAGCAGCCCGCGACAGGAGAACACAGATACGCAGTATTTT. Translated: CASSPRQENTDTQYF.

About this clone itself: Other DNA sequences from this sample encode an identical CDR3 as well. The chain joins TRBV6-5 to TRBJ2-3; tentatively, D is TRBD1 (6 bases). Germline V lookup: CDR1 MNHEY, CDR2 SVGAGI. V lost 0 bases and J 0 bases, leaving 7 bases between the germline ends. There are 15 residues in the CDR3. The CDR3: CASSYSGASTDTQYF. DNA for the CDR3: TGTGCCAGCAGTTACTCGGGGGCCAGCACAGATACGCAGTATTTT.

The CDR3 sequence is CASSPTAGGGEQFF. CDR3 DNA sequence: TGTGCCAGTAGTCCCACGGCGGGGGGCGGTGAGCAGTTCTTC. The genes are TRBV19 and TRBJ2-1; TRBD2 matches at 8 bases. J gave up 9 bases and V 5 bases, and 9 bases lay outside the gene matches. Per the germline V gene, CDR1 is LNHDA and CDR2 is SQIVND (reference sequence). The CDR3 loop spans 14 amino acids.

The genes are TRBV12-3 or TRBV12-4 and TRBJ1-3; possibly TRBD1 for D (6 bases). The CDR3 contains 13 residues. Trimming took off 9 bases at V and 3 bases at J, with 12 bases between the two ends. This CDR3 is CASIRGSGNTIYF. The CDR3 nucleotides read TGTGCCAGTATCAGGGGAAGTGGAAACACCATATATTTT.

The chain joins TRBV6-6 to TRBJ2-5, with D possibly TRBD1 on 5 matching bases. The germline CDR1 and CDR2 sequences are MNHNY and SVGAGI (reference sequence). V lost 2 bases, J lost 6 bases, and 13 bases lay in between. The CDR3 totals 14 residues. The CDR3 DNA follows: TGTGCCAGCAGTTACGAGCAGATGGACAAGACCCAGTACTTC. As protein: CASSYEQMDKTQYF.

Notes on this clone: This sequence may be a read error, since a much larger clone differs from it by one base. Other DNA variants within this sample encode the same CDR3. The rearrangement links TRBV19 to TRBJ1-5; D not certain. Per germline, CDR1 LNHDA and CDR2 SQIVND (reference sequence). The CDR3 totals 12 residues. Between the trimmed V and J ends, which lost 3 bases and 5 bases, there was a span of 5 bases. CDR3 residues: CASSIRDQPQHF. CDR3 DNA sequence: TGTGCCAGTAGTATCCGGGATCAGCCCCAGCATTTT.

The chain combines TRBV18 with TRBJ1-2; D may be TRBD1 (5 bases). Per germline, CDR1 KGHSH and CDR2 LQKENI. V was cut by 4 bases and J by 4 bases, with 10 bases left in between. CDR3 length equals 13 residues. The CDR3 DNA reads TGTGCCAGCTCACTCGAGACAGTCTATGGCTACACCTTC. Protein: CASSLETVYGYTF.

The genes are TRBV7-9 and TRBJ2-1; tentatively, D is TRBD1 (5 bases). Trimming took 1 base from V and 8 from J, leaving 15 bases between them. Germline V gives CDR1 SEHNR, CDR2 FQNEAQ (reference sequence). CDR3 length: 15 amino acids. CDR3 in amino acids: CASSLGGGPRDEQFF. For the CDR3, the DNA is TGTGCCAGCAGCTTAGGGGGCGGACCCCGGGATGAGCAGTTCTTC.

The rearrangement uses TRBV20-1 and TRBJ1-5, with a possible D match to TRBD1 (5 bases). In germline, CDR1 is DFQATT, CDR2 SNEGSKA (reference sequence). V was trimmed by 3 bases and J by 7 bases, leaving 13 bases between them. This CDR3 has 13 amino acids. The CDR3 region has the DNA TGCAGTGCTAGTAGGGGTTTTGGACAGCCCCAGCATTTT. Its translation: CSASRGFGQPQHF.

The chain joins TRBV5-4 to TRBJ1-1; D is uncertain. In germline, CDR1 is SGHNT, CDR2 YYREEE (reference sequence). The CDR3 has 13 residues. The V gene lost 5 bases and the J gene lost 2 bases, with 10 bases spanning the gap. The CDR3 loop is CASSREQNTEAFF. The DNA for the CDR3 is TGTGCCAGCAGTCGGGAGCAAAACACTGAAGCTTTCTTT.

V and J are TRBV11-2 and TRBJ1-4; 10 bases align to TRBD1. The CDR3 has 16 residues. Germline V CDR1 and CDR2: SGHAT, FQNNGV. V lost 1 base and J lost 5; bases outside the gene matches: 4. In DNA form, the CDR3 reads TGTGCCAGCAGCTTAGGGGGGGGACAGGGGAATGAAAAACTGTTTTTT. This sequence encodes CASSLGGGQGNEKLFF. The full variable domain, its missing parts supplied by reference TRBV11-2 and TRBJ1-4, is EAGVAQSPRYKIIEKRQSVAFWCNPISGHATLYWYQQILGQGPKLLIQFQNNGVVDDSQLPKDRFSAERLKGVDSTLKIQPAKLEDSAVYLCASSLGGGQGNEKLFFGSGTQLSVL.

This chain links TRBV6-2 or TRBV6-3 with TRBJ1-1; D gene unclear. CDR1 MNHEY and CDR2 SVGEGT come from the germline V gene. V lost 6 bases and J lost 4, with 18 bases in between. The CDR3 spans 15 residues. The CDR3 here is CASSFPSRVGTEAFF. The DNA of the CDR3 is TGTGCCAGCAGCTTCCCCTCTCGAGTCGGCACTGAAGCTTTCTTT.

In this sample, this clone turned up once. The chain recombines TRBV6-1 with TRBJ2-1, with 9 positions matching TRBD2. Germline assignment: CDR1 MNHNS and CDR2 SASEGT. Trimming cost V 2 bases and J 5 bases; bases outside gene matches: 10. CDR3 length: 17 amino acids. CDR3 loop: CASSESGLAGANNEQFF. The CDR3 region has the DNA TGTGCCAGCAGTGAAAGTGGATTAGCGGGGGCTAACAATGAGCAGTTCTTC.

The CDR3 DNA is TGTGCCAGCTCTCAAGGGGCCGAAGCCTATGAAGCTTTCTTT. Translation: CASSQGAEAYEAFF. The chain uses TRBV28 and TRBJ1-1; maybe TRBD1 (5 bases). Trimming stripped 8 bases from V and 7 bases from J, with 20 bases between. This CDR3 region has 14 residues. From germline, CDR1 is MDHEN and CDR2 SYDVKM.

This chain joins TRBV28 and TRBJ1-4, with TRBD1 identical over 7 bases. CDR1 and CDR2 from the germline V gene are MDHEN and SYDVKM. The CDR3 loop spans 14 amino acids. V dropped 5 bases and J dropped 8; count of bases not matched to a gene: 8. The CDR3 DNA reads as TGTGCCAGCAGTAAGGGGGCGGGAAGGGAAAAACTGTTTTTT. This gives the protein CASSKGAGREKLFF.

The rearrangement links TRBV6-5 to TRBJ2-1; TRBD1 aligns across 7 bases. Trimming cost V 2 bases and J 5 bases; bases outside gene matches: 6. This CDR3 is 15 amino acids long. Germline V CDR1 and CDR2: MNHEY, SVGAGI. The CDR3 DNA follows: TGTGCCAGCAGTTACGAGGGGGCCCCCGACAATGAGCAGTTCTTC. It encodes CASSYEGAPDNEQFF.

The chain links TRBV7-2 to TRBJ2-5; 7 bases agree with TRBD2. The CDR3 totals 16 residues. The germline gives CDR1 SGHTA, CDR2 FQGNSA. The trim removed 5 bases at V and 1 base at J, leaving 10 bases unmatched. This CDR3 is CASSHASASGQETQYF. The CDR3 nucleotides read TGTGCCAGCAGCCATGCATCGGCTAGCGGCCAAGAGACCCAGTACTTC. The full variable domain, with the rest looked up from reference TRBV7-2 and TRBJ2-5, is GAGVSQSPSNKVTEKGKDVELRCDPISGHTALYWYRQSLGQGLEFLIYFQGNSAPDKSGLPSDRFSAERTGGSVSTLTIQRTQQEDSAVYLCASSHASASGQETQYFGPGTRLLVL.

The chain combines TRBV15 with TRBJ2-5, with 11 bases matching TRBD1. V was pared by 0 bases and J by 3 bases, with 3 bases of the junction left unmatched. Germline CDR1 reads LNHNV; CDR2 reads YYDKDF (reference sequence). The CDR3 has 16 residues. The CDR3 region is CATSREWTGGKETQYF. The DNA of the CDR3 is TGTGCCACCAGCAGAGAATGGACAGGGGGCAAAGAGACCCAGTACTTC.

The chain uses TRBV12-3 or TRBV12-4 and TRBJ2-3, with D hard to call. V was shortened by 3 bases and J by 9 bases, with 10 bases between the two germline ends. The length of the CDR3 is 12 residues. The CDR3 nucleotides read TGTGCCAGCAGTTTCGCGGAAGGAACGCAGTATTTT. Its protein product is CASSFAEGTQYF.

On this clone: A read error may produce the germline difference seen at one junction end. The chain uses TRBV19 and TRBJ1-2; TRBD1 is a possible D gene (6 bases). CDR3 length equals 14 residues. Germline loops: CDR1 LNHDA, CDR2 SQIVND (reference sequence). In DNA form, the CDR3 reads TGTGCCAGTAGTATGGCACAGGGTTCCTTGGCTAGTGCCTTC. Translated: CASSMAQGSLASAF.

The V and J genes are TRBV7-9 and TRBJ2-7; D may be TRBD2 (5 bases). CDR3 length: 13 amino acids. The germline gives CDR1 SEHNR, CDR2 FQNEAQ (reference sequence). The V gene lost 2 bases and the J gene lost 3 bases, with 8 bases spanning the gap. CDR3 in amino acids: CASSLSRDYEQYF. In nucleotides, the CDR3 is TGTGCCAGCAGCTTATCCCGGGACTACGAGCAGTACTTC.

The rearrangement joins TRBV4-3 to TRBJ2-1, with TRBD2 identical over 8 bases. This CDR3 has 16 residues. After removal of 0 bases from V and 3 bases from J, the junction contained 4 bases not matched to a gene. Germline CDR1 is LGHNA and CDR2 is YSLEER. CDR3 in DNA: TGCGCCAGCAGCCAAGATCCAGCGGGGGACTACAATGAGCAGTTCTTC. It codes for CASSQDPAGDYNEQFF.

The V gene is TRBV11-2, the J gene TRBJ2-5; TRBD2 agrees at 7 bases. The CDR3 extends over 15 amino acids. V dropped 5 bases and J dropped 3; count of bases not matched to a gene: 9. CDR1 is SGHAT, CDR2 FQNNGV, per germline. CDR3 residues: CASSPQRTRKETQYF. For the CDR3, the DNA is TGTGCCAGCAGCCCACAAAGGACTAGGAAAGAGACCCAGTACTTC.